A single sample gave rise to the 21 T cell receptor beta chains below, sequenced in a study of regulatory T cells in long-lasting Graves disease. Documented time point: persistent/refractory GD, antithyroid drugs over 5 years with positive TRAb. TCR sequences were obtained from RNA taken from PBMCs. iRepertoire HTBI primers and Arm-PCR of CDR3 regions built TCR beta libraries. TCRdb processed the multiplex PCR reads anew with MiXCR; each CDR3 protein has one entry. The sample holds hundreds of thousands of distinct CDR3 sequences; around a fifth are singletons and the top ten take about an eighth. Sequenced material: peripheral blood mononuclear cells (PBMCs), taken when the disease was refractory, from a patient treated with antithyroid drugs. The receptors were gathered from a female donor with Graves disease.

There are many counts of this clonotype. V is TRBV2 and J is TRBJ2-5; D is ambiguous. CDR3 size: 12 residues. In germline, CDR1 is SNHLY, CDR2 FYNNEI. Trimming stripped 0 bases from V and 10 bases from J, with 9 bases between. The CDR3 DNA reads as TGTGCCAGCAGTGAAGCCGAAACGGACCAGTACTTC. Amino acids: CASSEAETDQYF.

There are a few counts of this clonotype. The V and J genes are TRBV7-2 and TRBJ2-7; 10 nucleotides match TRBD2. The CDR3 contains 14 residues. The germline gives CDR1 SGHTA, CDR2 FQGNSA. The trim removed 1 base at V and 5 bases at J, leaving 2 bases unmatched. The CDR3 nucleotides read TGTGCCAGCAGCTTAGGACTAGCGGGCCACGAGCAGTACTTC. It specifies CASSLGLAGHEQYF.

In this sample, this clonotype turned up many times. The V gene is TRBV28, the J gene TRBJ2-5; D is undetermined. The CDR3 covers 14 residues. Germline V CDR1 and CDR2: MDHEN, SYDVKM. With 5 bases removed from V and 2 bases from J, the gap between germline ends came to 12 bases. This CDR3 is CASSPFLVQETQYF. The CDR3 nucleotides read TGTGCCAGCAGTCCGTTTTTGGTTCAAGAGACCCAGTACTTC. Looking up the rest from reference TRBV28 and TRBJ2-5 gives the full variable domain: DVKVTQSSRYLVKRTGEKVFLECVQDMDHENMFWYRQDPGLGLRLIYFSYDVKMKEKGDIPEGYSVSREKKERFSLILESASTNQTSMYLCASSPFLVQETQYFGPGTRLLVL.

This clonotype was counted ten times or more. The gene calls are TRBV30 and TRBJ1-2; D possibly corresponds to TRBD1 (6 bases). The CDR3 has 13 amino acids. Trimming removed 3 bases at V and 3 bases at J, with 11 bases between. CDR1 and CDR2 (germline): GTSNPN, SVGIG (reference sequence). The CDR3 DNA follows: TGTGCCTGGAGGCAGGACAGCCACTATGGCTACACCTTC. Amino acid sequence: CAWRQDSHYGYTF.

The rearrangement links TRBV11-2 to TRBJ1-1; D perhaps matches TRBD1 (6 bases). Germline CDR1 reads SGHAT; CDR2 reads FQNNGV. Trimming removed 4 bases from V and 0 bases from J, with 24 bases in between. There are 19 residues in the CDR3. CDR3 coding DNA: TGTGCCAGCAGCTCTCTTAGGGGAGCCCCAGGGGCTGTGAACACTGAAGCTTTCTTT. Protein product: CASSSLRGAPGAVNTEAFF.

The chain combines TRBV7-2 with TRBJ2-6; a weak D match, TRBD2 (6 bases). The length of the CDR3 is 16 residues. Germline values: CDR1 SGHTA, CDR2 FQGNSA. Trimming stripped 6 bases from V and 2 bases from J, with 14 bases between. The CDR3 DNA sequence: TGTGCCAGCAGGCGGGACCCCGGGGCTGGGGCCAACGTCCTGACTTTC. It yields the protein CASRRDPGAGANVLTF.

The chain joins TRBV4-3 to TRBJ2-7; 10 bases align to TRBD1. The V and J ends lost 3 bases and 5 bases, in that order; junction bases with no gene match: 10. The CDR3 loop spans 16 amino acids. The germline CDR1 and CDR2 sequences are LGHNA and YSLEER. In nucleotides, the CDR3 is TGCGCCAGCAGCCAGGATAGACAGGGGGCAGCCCACGAGCAGTACTTC. Protein sequence: CASSQDRQGAAHEQYF.

The sample holds many counts of this clonotype. The chain employs TRBV2 and TRBJ1-2; D unclear. V gave up 6 bases and J gave up 1 base, with 9 bases separating them. Germline V gene lookup returns CDR1 SNHLY and CDR2 FYNNEI. This CDR3 has 13 amino acids. The CDR3 DNA follows: TGTGCCAGCAGCCGTGTCCTTAACTATGGCTACACCTTC. This encodes CASSRVLNYGYTF. Full variable domain (missing parts from reference TRBV2 and TRBJ1-2): EPEVTQTPSHQVTQMGQEVILRCVPISNHLYFYWYRQILGQKVEFLVSFYNNEISEKSEIFDDQFSVERPDGSNFTLKIRSTKLEDSAMYFCASSRVLNYGYTFGSGTRLTVV.

This clonotype was seen a handful of times. CDR3 DNA sequence: TGTGCCAGTAGTATAGATCTACAGGCCCCTGGTGAGCAGTACTTC. This sequence encodes CASSIDLQAPGEQYF. This chain uses TRBV19 with TRBJ2-7, with a tentative D call TRBD1 (5 bases). Trimming shortened V by 0 bases and J by 7 bases, and 16 bases separated the two germline ends. The CDR3 contains 15 residues. Germline V CDR1 and CDR2: LNHDA, SQIVND (reference sequence).

V gene TRBV7-8 combines with J gene TRBJ2-3; no firm D call. The V and J ends lost 5 bases and 6 bases respectively, with 21 bases between them. Germline V gives CDR1 SGHVS, CDR2 FQNEAQ. The length of the CDR3 is 16 residues. The CDR3 region is CASSPLRVNPGDTQYF. CDR3 nucleotides: TGTGCCAGCAGCCCCCTCCGGGTAAACCCTGGGGATACGCAGTATTTT.

This clonotype occurred a few times. J is TRBJ1-1 and V is TRBV20-1; no clear D. CDR3 size: 15 residues. Per germline, CDR1 DFQATT and CDR2 SNEGSKA (reference sequence). Trimming pared 0 bases from V and 6 bases from J, leaving 17 bases between. The CDR3 loop is CSARDLYSQYAEAFF. The CDR3 nucleotides are TGCAGTGCTAGAGATCTCTACAGCCAATATGCTGAAGCTTTCTTT.

This clonotype was detected a few times. J is TRBJ2-3 and V is TRBV3-2; no DNA check was done on the table's D call, TRBD1. TRBV3-2 is a pseudogene segment. The length of the CDR3 is 15 residues. DNA for the CDR3: TGTGCCAGCAGCCAGCGCCTCTTATACACAGATACGCAGTATTTT. Residues: CASSQRLLYTDTQYF.

The chain joins TRBV12-5 to TRBJ1-1, with TRBD1 identical over 8 bases. Germline CDR1 LGHNT, CDR2 FRNRAP. CDR3 length: 19 residues. J gave up 4 bases and V 1 base, and 17 bases lay outside the gene matches. This CDR3 is CASGLAFLSGTGSLTEAFF. The CDR3 nucleotides are TGTGCTAGTGGTTTGGCATTTCTCTCCGGGACAGGTTCCCTCACTGAAGCTTTCTTT.

This clonotype was counted a few times. This chain joins TRBV5-1 and TRBJ2-2; 8 bases fit TRBD1. The CDR3 runs 13 residues. Germline lookup yields CDR1 SGHRS and CDR2 YFSETQ. J lost 7 bases, V lost 7 bases, and 6 bases had no gene match. The CDR3 sequence: CASDRGIGGELFF. CDR3 DNA: TGCGCCAGCGACAGGGGAATTGGCGGGGAGCTGTTTTTT.

In the case of this clonotype: Possible read error: a much larger clone is one base away. This chain joins TRBV6-2 or TRBV6-3 and TRBJ2-7; 10 bases fit TRBD2. The CDR3 totals 15 residues. Germline assignment: CDR1 MNHEY and CDR2 SVGEGT. The CDR3 coding sequence is TGTACCAGCAGTTATGGCCGACTAGCGGGTAACGAGCAGTACTTC. It codes for CTSSYGRLAGNEQYF.

This clonotype was seen ten or more times. The chain carries TRBV12-3 or TRBV12-4 and TRBJ2-7, with 7 bases matching TRBD1. The CDR3 has 12 amino acids. V was clipped by 9 bases and J by 6 bases; unmatched bases: 8. The CDR3, as DNA: TGTGCCAGTTCCCGGGACAGTGTCGAGCAGTACTTC. It translates to CASSRDSVEQYF.

Regarding this clonotype: This may stem from a read error, because a much larger clone lies one nucleotide away. The J gene is TRBJ2-7, the V gene TRBV29-1; 7 bases match TRBD2. The CDR3 has 12 residues. CDR1 is SQVTM, CDR2 ANQGSEA, per germline. The CDR3 loop reads CSVRRGDYEQHF. The DNA for the CDR3 is TGCAGCGTCCGTCGGGGGGACTACGAGCAGCACTTC.

The CDR3 sequence is CASRLRGVGTEAFF. The CDR3, as DNA: TGTGCCAGCCGCCTCAGGGGGGTGGGCACTGAAGCTTTCTTT. V and J are TRBV3-1 and TRBJ1-1, with TRBD1 matching 7 bases. The CDR3 is 14 amino acids. The trim removed 8 bases at V and 4 bases at J, leaving 10 bases unmatched. The germline V gene has CDR1 LGHDT and CDR2 YNNKEL (reference sequence).

Details on this clonotype: With a much larger clone just one base away, this may be a read error. The chain employs TRBV12-3 or TRBV12-4 and TRBJ1-5, with 10 bases that match TRBD1. Trimming at V came to 9 bases and at J to 4 bases, leaving 9 bases not matched to a gene. CDR3 length: 15 amino acids. The CDR3 nucleotides read TGTGCCAGGGGTAAGACAGGGGGCTCTAATCAGCCCCAGCATTTT. Its translation is CARGKTGGSNQPQHF.

This clonotype was seen at least ten times. The chain joins TRBV7-2 to TRBJ1-1; a weak D match, TRBD1 (5 bases). Germline assignment: CDR1 SGHTA and CDR2 FQGNSA. V was clipped by 5 bases and J by 5 bases, with 21 bases between them. The CDR3 has 16 amino acids. CDR3 in amino acids: CASSPTPYTSGTEAFF. For the CDR3, the DNA is TGTGCCAGCAGCCCCACTCCCTACACTTCAGGGACTGAAGCTTTCTTT.

The chain uses TRBV3-1 and TRBJ1-1, with a weak D call TRBD1 (6 bases). V lost 0 bases and J 4 bases, leaving 15 bases between the germline ends. There are 16 residues in the CDR3. Germline assignment: CDR1 LGHDT and CDR2 YNNKEL (reference sequence). CDR3 protein: CASSQDRDTRFTEAFF. CDR3 nucleotides: TGTGCCAGCAGCCAAGATCGGGACACCCGCTTCACTGAAGCTTTCTTT.